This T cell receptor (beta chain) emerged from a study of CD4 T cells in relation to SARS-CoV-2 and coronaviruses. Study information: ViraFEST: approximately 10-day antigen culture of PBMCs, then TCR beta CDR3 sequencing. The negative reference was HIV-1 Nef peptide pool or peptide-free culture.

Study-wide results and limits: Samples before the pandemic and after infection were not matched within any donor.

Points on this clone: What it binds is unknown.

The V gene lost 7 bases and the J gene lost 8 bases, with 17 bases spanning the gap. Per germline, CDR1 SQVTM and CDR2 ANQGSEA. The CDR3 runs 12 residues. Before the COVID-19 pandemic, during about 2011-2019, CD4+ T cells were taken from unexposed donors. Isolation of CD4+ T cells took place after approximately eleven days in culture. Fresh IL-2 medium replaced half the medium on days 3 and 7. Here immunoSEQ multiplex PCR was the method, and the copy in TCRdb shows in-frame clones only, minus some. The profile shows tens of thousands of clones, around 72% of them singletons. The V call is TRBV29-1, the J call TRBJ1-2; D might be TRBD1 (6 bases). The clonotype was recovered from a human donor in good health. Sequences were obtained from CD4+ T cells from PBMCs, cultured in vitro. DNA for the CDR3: TGCAGCGGCTACACAGGGTTCAGGGGCTACACCTTC. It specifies CSGYTGFRGYTF.